A selection of T cell receptor beta chains follows, all from one sample in a study of cytomegalovirus exposure and HLA in healthy donors. TCRdb's copy holds only in-frame clones and misses some; the assay was immunoSEQ multiplex PCR. Altogether about 180,000 clones are present, less than 85% being singletons, with the ten largest covering 4.5% to 5.5%. Sequenced input: PBMCs. The receptors here all came from a young man in good health and CMV-seronegative. Each CDR3 is given with its conserved first and last residue. The D gene is left open where the match is weak. Rows may omit the clone size; those that give it use once, few, many or a size class.

TRBJ1-2	-	TRBV18	-	TGTGCCAGCCCAACAGGGAACTATGGCTACACCTTC	CASPTGNYGYTF
TRBJ1-1	-	TRBV7-9	-	TGTGCCAGCAGCTTAGCTCTAGGGGGCACTGAAGCTTTCTTT	CASSLALGGTEAFF
TRBJ2-1	-	TRBV11-3	TRBD2	TGTGCCAGCAGCTTGACTAGCGGGCAGAGCTCCTACAATGAGCAGTTCTTC	CASSLTSGQSSYNEQFF
TRBJ1-1	-	TRBV9	TRBD1	TGTGCCAGCAGCGGGACAGGGGTGGGGACTGAAGCTTTCTTT	CASSGTGVGTEAFF
TRBJ2-7	-	TRBV5-1	TRBD2	TGCGCCAGCAGCTTAACTAGCGGGAGGGGGACCTACGAGCAGTACTTC	CASSLTSGRGTYEQYF
TRBJ2-7	-	TRBV28	TRBD1	TGTGCCAGTTCGCCCGGACAGGGGCGATACGAGCAGTACTTC	CASSPGQGRYEQYF
TRBJ2-7	-	TRBV5-1	-	TGCGCCAGCAGCTCGACCTCTACTAGTTCCTACGAGCAGTACTTC	CASSSTSTSSYEQYF
TRBJ2-3	-	TRBV9	-	TGTGCCAGCAGCGTAGACCTTCGACTGTTAAAGGCCACAGATACGCAGTATTTT	CASSVDLRLLKATDTQYF
TRBJ2-2	-	TRBV7-9	TRBD1	TGTGCCAGCAGCTTAAGGAGAAGCCGCGACAGGGACACCGGGGAGCTGTTTTTT	CASSLRRSRDRDTGELFF
TRBJ2-5	-	TRBV5-1	TRBD2	TGCGCCAGCAGCTCGGGACTAGCGGGAGAAGAGACCCAGTACTTC	CASSSGLAGEETQYF
TRBJ1-6	-	TRBV7-9	TRBD1	TGTGCCAGCAGCTTAATGGCAGGGGGCTATGGTTCACCCCTCCACTTT	CASSLMAGGYGSPLHF
TRBJ2-2	-	TRBV7-9	-	TGTGCCAGCAGCTCAACTCTGGGGCAGGGAACGAACACCGGGGAGCTGTTTTTT	CASSSTLGQGTNTGELFF
TRBJ2-7	-	TRBV7-9	-	TGTGCCAGCAGCCCGACTGGCTACGAGCAGTACTTC	CASSPTGYEQYF
TRBJ1-1	-	TRBV28	-	TGTGCCAGCAGTTTGGGGGGAAACATGAACACTGAAGCTTTCTTT	CASSLGGNMNTEAFF
TRBJ2-5	many	TRBV6-5	-	TGTGCCAGCAGACAACCGGGTGTGGAGACCCAGTACTTC	CASRQPGVETQYF
TRBJ2-1	-	TRBV7-9	TRBD2	TGTGCCAGCAGCTTACGCGGGAGCAGCTCCTACAATGAGCAGTTCTTC	CASSLRGSSSYNEQFF
TRBJ2-1	-	TRBV5-5	TRBD2	TGTGCCAGCAGCTTGGTCAGCGGGGGTTACAATGAGCAGTTCTTC	CASSLVSGGYNEQFF
TRBJ1-2	few	TRBV4-1	TRBD1	TGCGCCAGCAGGGGACAGAACCAGGGAAGCTATGGCTACACCTTC	CASRGQNQGSYGYTF
TRBJ2-7	-	TRBV5-1	TRBD1	TGCGCCAGCAGCACAGCCGGGACAGCCATCACCTACGAGCAGTACTTC	CASSTAGTAITYEQYF
TRBJ1-5	few	TRBV5-5	-	TGTGCCAGCAGCTTGGACCCCCCGGAGCAGCCCCAGCATTTT	CASSLDPPEQPQHF
TRBJ2-5	-	TRBV10-3	TRBD1	TGTGCCATCAGTGAGTCAGGACAGGGGGGATGGGAGACCCAGTACTTC	CAISESGQGGWETQYF
TRBJ1-1	-	TRBV4-3	TRBD1	TGCGCCAGCAGCCAAGATCCGGGACAGGGGTTTACGGCGGCTTTCTTT	CASSQDPGQGFTAAFF
TRBJ2-7	-	TRBV13	TRBD1	TGTGCCAGCAGCTTCGACAGGGACTCCTACGAGCAGTACTTC	CASSFDRDSYEQYF
TRBJ2-1	once	TRBV27	-	TGTGCCAGCAGTCCCTTAGTATTTTCTGAGCAGTTCTTC	CASSPLVFSEQFF
TRBJ2-3	-	TRBV5-6	-	TGTGCCAGCTCTTCAGGGGATACGCAGTATTTT	CASSSGDTQYF
TRBJ2-3	-	TRBV11-3	-	TGTGCCAGCAGCCTCCTGAGGGCCACAGATACGCAGTATTTT	CASSLLRATDTQYF
TRBJ2-5	-	TRBV30	-	TGTGCCTGGACCGTGGCAGAGACCCAGTACTTC	CAWTVAETQYF
TRBJ2-5	few	TRBV7-6	-	TGTGCCAGCAGCTTTCCCGGGACTGGAAGAGGAGAGACCCAGTACTTC	CASSFPGTGRGETQYF
TRBJ1-1	few	TRBV5-6	TRBD1	TGTGCCAGCAGCTACCGACAGGGGCCACCGATTAATGAAGCTTTCTTT	CASSYRQGPPINEAFF
TRBJ1-1	-	TRBV7-8	-	TGTGCCACCGACAATATCCCCACTGAAGCTTTCTTT	CATDNIPTEAFF
TRBJ2-5	-	TRBV7-9	TRBD2	TGTGCCAGCAGCCCCTGGAGCGGGGTAGAGACCCAGTACTTC	CASSPWSGVETQYF
TRBJ2-5	-	TRBV7-8	TRBD2	TGTGCCAGCAGCGTCACTACAATTACTAGCGGGCTGTTTTTGACCCAGTACTTC	CASSVTTITSGLFLTQYF
TRBJ1-1	-	TRBV2	-	TGTGCCAGCAGTGGGGAGGGAAGCACTGAAGCTTTCTTT	CASSGEGSTEAFF
TRBJ2-5	-	TRBV2	-	TGTGCCAGCAGTGTACAAGGGGTTGGGTCCCAAGAGACCCAGTACTTC	CASSVQGVGSQETQYF
TRBJ2-5	-	TRBV15	-	TGTGCCACCAGCAGAGACAGGGGAAAAGAGACCCAGTACTTC	CATSRDRGKETQYF
TRBJ2-7	-	TRBV27	TRBD2	TGTGCCAGCAGTTTAAGGACTAGCGGGGGTGGAAGGCCGTACGAGCAGTACTTC	CASSLRTSGGGRPYEQYF
TRBJ2-2	-	TRBV4-1	-	TGCGCCAGCAGCCAACTAATAAGAGGGACCGGGGAGCTGTTTTTT	CASSQLIRGTGELFF
TRBJ2-7	-	TRBV5-4	-	TGTGCCAGCAGCCCCGGATCGGGGTTTGACTACGAGCAGTACTTC	CASSPGSGFDYEQYF
TRBJ2-7	-	TRBV6-6	-	TGTGCCAGCAGTCCCGGGGACAAGACCTACGAGCAGTACTTC	CASSPGDKTYEQYF
TRBJ1-2	-	TRBV6-5	TRBD1	TGTGCCAGCAGTCCGGACAGGCTTAACTATGGCTACACCTTC	CASSPDRLNYGYTF
TRBJ2-3	-	TRBV18	TRBD2	TGTGCCAGCTCACCCCAATTGGGACTAGCGGGGGTGTCCGGAACAGATACGCAGTATTTT	CASSPQLGLAGVSGTDTQYF
TRBJ2-1	-	TRBV7-3	-	TGTGCCAGCAGCTTCCTGGGGCTAGGGGTTGCTGAGCAGTTCTTC	CASSFLGLGVAEQFF
TRBJ1-2	-	TRBV9	-	TGTGCCAGCAGCGTACAGGGGCCTTTTGATGGCTACACCTTC	CASSVQGPFDGYTF
TRBJ1-4	-	TRBV6-7	-	TGTGCCAGCAGTAGACTCCTACTAGAAAAACTGTTTTTT	CASSRLLLEKLFF
TRBJ2-1	-	TRBV4-2	-	TGTGCCAGCAGCCAAGTAGAGAGGCCCTACAATGAGCAGTTCTTC	CASSQVERPYNEQFF
TRBJ2-5	-	TRBV7-9	TRBD1	TGTGCCAGCAGCTCCCAGGGGGCCCAGTACTTC	CASSSQGAQYF
TRBJ1-2	-	TRBV7-2	TRBD1	TGTGCCAGCAGCTTAAGGGACAGGGCCAACTATGGCTACACCTTC	CASSLRDRANYGYTF
TRBJ1-1	-	TRBV30	-	TGTGCCTGGAGGGGGAGGTTGAACACTGAAGCTTTCTTT	CAWRGRLNTEAFF
TRBJ2-7	-	TRBV10-2	-	TGCGCCAGCAGGGTGGACACCTACTACGAGCAGTACTTC	CASRVDTYYEQYF